This entry is about one TCR beta chain. The sample comes from a study of shared clonotypes between healthy human individuals. Using immunoSEQ multiplex PCR, the repertoire was profiled, and TCRdb retains in-frame clones only, with some absent. The sample holds about 1 million clones, 75% seen once. The sequencing input was memory CD4+ T cells sorted from blood. Subset denoted: CD45RA-negative fraction. The sequence was obtained from a young man in good health.

CDR3 DNA: TGTGCCAGCAGCCCAAAAACTGGGGGCGGGAGTGCCTACAATGAGCAGTTCTTC. Its protein is CASSPKTGGGSAYNEQFF. V is TRBV7-9 and J is TRBJ2-1, with D possibly matching TRBD2 (7 bases). Trimming took off 5 bases at V and 2 bases at J, with 22 bases between the two ends. The germline V gene has CDR1 SEHNR and CDR2 FQNEAQ (reference sequence). The CDR3 has 18 residues.